This T cell receptor (beta chain) was obtained from a study of cytomegalovirus exposure and HLA in healthy donors. Study-wide results and caveats: Despite most TCR sequences being rare, some public TCRs occurred in many donors.

Sequencing was performed with immunoSEQ multiplex PCR; in TCRdb, only in-frame clones are kept and a portion is missing. The data contain about 150,000 clones, about nine tenths of them singletons. As to this clone: Its target is not known.

Looked up from germline, CDR1 is SGDLS and CDR2 is YYNGEE. With 0 bases clipped from V and 4 bases from J, the junction kept 4 bases outside the gene matches. This CDR3 contains 14 residues. The chain has TRBV9 and TRBJ2-7; the match to TRBD1 covers 7 bases. The receptor was isolated from a man aged 18 to 30 in good health and CMV-seronegative. The sequenced material came from PBMCs. The CDR3 sequence: CASSVGTGEYEQYF. The CDR3 DNA sequence: TGTGCCAGCAGCGTAGGTACAGGGGAGTACGAGCAGTACTTC.